This T cell receptor (beta chain) appears in the sequencing data of a study of cytomegalovirus exposure and HLA in healthy donors. Study-wide findings and caveats: Roughly even sequencing depth across donors was the assumption behind the presence/absence analyses.

CDR1 MGHRA and CDR2 YSYEKL come from the germline V gene. The CDR3 spans 13 residues. Trimming removed 3 bases at V and 4 bases at J, with 7 bases between. As for this clone: Its antigen is still unknown.

PCR amplification relied on 60 Vbeta primers (plus 13 Jbeta primers). Measured with immunoSEQ multiplex PCR; TCRdb has only the in-frame clones, and not every one. The sample lists approximately 110,000 clones; 65% to 80% were seen once. The TCR was taken from a human donor in good health. The sample was PBMCs. The V gene is TRBV4-1, the J gene TRBJ2-1; a weak D match, TRBD2 (6 bases). Written as DNA, the CDR3 is TGCGCCAGCAGCCAGGGACTTTACAATGAGCAGTTCTTC. Residues: CASSQGLYNEQFF.